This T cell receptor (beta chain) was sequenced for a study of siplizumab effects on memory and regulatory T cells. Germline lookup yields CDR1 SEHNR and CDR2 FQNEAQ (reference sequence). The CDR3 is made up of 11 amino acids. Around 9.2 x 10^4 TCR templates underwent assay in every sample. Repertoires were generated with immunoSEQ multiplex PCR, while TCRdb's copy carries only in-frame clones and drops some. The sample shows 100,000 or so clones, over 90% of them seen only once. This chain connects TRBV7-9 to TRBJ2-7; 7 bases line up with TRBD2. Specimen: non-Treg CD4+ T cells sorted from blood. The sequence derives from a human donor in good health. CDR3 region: CAGGSVDEQYF. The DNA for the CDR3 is TGTGCGGGGGGGAGCGTTGACGAGCAGTACTTC. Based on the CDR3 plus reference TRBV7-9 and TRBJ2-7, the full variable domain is DTGVSQNPRHKITKRGQNVTFRCDPISEHNRLYWYRQTLGQGPEFLTYFQNEAQLEKSRLLSDRFSAERPKGSFSTLEIQRTEQGDSAMYLCAGGSVDEQYFGPGTRLTVT.